The rows below give T cell receptor beta chains drawn from one sample of a study of OX40 agonist ivuxolimab in advanced cancers. Here immunoSEQ multiplex PCR was the method, and the copy in TCRdb shows in-frame clones only, minus some. Here the sample spans around 50,000 clones, around 87% being singletons. The source material was CD4+ or CD8+ T cells sorted from blood, sampled in a trial of the OX40 agonist ivuxolimab. Source of these receptors: an adult with an advanced solid tumor such as melanoma, head and neck, liver or kidney cancer. CDR3s include the opening cysteine and the closing phenylalanine or tryptophan.

V,length,CDR3
TRBV7-9,14,CASSGLGGLETQYF
TRBV5-1,14,CASSLGPTNYGYTF
TRBV5-1,14,CASSPTSLNTEAFF
TRBV29-1,13,CSVPRVGYNEQFF
TRBV2,15,CASSRDRGGNQPQHF
TRBV19,14,CASSIGGAWTEAFF
TRBV5-1,13,CASREAAGNTIYF
TRBV21-1,10,CASSGFGYTF
TRBV5-5,13,CASSNSPAYEQYF
TRBV5-6,12,CASSLVGREQYF
TRBV27,17,CASRIRIGTEPLNEQFF
TRBV18,15,CASSYSGGSYNEQFF
TRBV5-1,13,CASSLRVGETQYF
TRBV2,13,CASSGQRNEKLFF
TRBV19,15,CASKLNRGPSGELFF
TRBV25-1,15,CASSESTGEHYGYTF
TRBV6-1,15,CASTSPERASYEQYF
TRBV27,15,CASSFLGGINEKLFF
TRBV28,12,CASSLAGNTIYF
TRBV18,15,CASSRVQMRQETQYF
TRBV7-9,15,CASSTDSGPELGYTF
TRBV6-6,15,CASSFPGQGYQPQHF
TRBV5-4,14,CASSFDSRTTEAFF
TRBV28,15,CASSLWEQGADGYTF
TRBV4-2,17,CASSQDRGGRNNEKLFF
TRBV28,17,CASSFSLRGQGRTEAFF
TRBV4-1,17,CASSQGSTSGPRETQYF
TRBV10-3,17,CAISSGGGKTMNTEAFF
TRBV6-5,12,CAGSNRGQEAFF
TRBV21-1,17,CASSINNQGAMVETQYF
TRBV7-9,13,CASSLPGSYEQYF